The rows below give T cell receptor beta chains drawn from one sample of a study of T cell changes during pregnancy in multiple sclerosis. Repertoires were generated with immunoSEQ multiplex PCR, while TCRdb's copy carries only in-frame clones and drops some. The sample lists roughly 48,000 clones, approximately 92% occurring once. The input for sequencing was CD4+ T cells from peripheral blood mononuclear cells, taken in the third trimester of pregnancy. Receptors originate from a female donor with multiple sclerosis, enrolled in a pregnancy study. The CDR3 runs from the conserved cysteine through the conserved F or W. A D gene is named only where the DNA matches it firmly. Where a row states a size, it is once, few, many or the class of an expanded clone; other rows omit it.

CDR3 DNA,CDR3 protein,D gene,CDR3 length,clone size,J gene,V gene
TGTGCCAGCAGTTACTCGTCCGGGGGCTACGAGCAGTACTTC,CASSYSSGGYEQYF,-,14,-,TRBJ2-7,TRBV6-5
TGCGCCAGCAGCCGGGGGGTTGGAACAGGGCTCAACTATGGCTACACCTTC,CASSRGVGTGLNYGYTF,-,17,-,TRBJ1-2,TRBV5-1
TGCGCCAGCAGCGTAGCGGGATCCTACAATGAGCAGTTCTTC,CASSVAGSYNEQFF,TRBD2,14,-,TRBJ2-1,TRBV5-1
TGTGCCAGCAGTTCCCAGACAGGTTGGGGCTATGGCTACACCTTC,CASSSQTGWGYGYTF,-,15,-,TRBJ1-2,TRBV28
TGTGCCAGCAGCTACCGCGGGGGCACTGAAGCTTTCTTT,CASSYRGGTEAFF,-,13,-,TRBJ1-1,TRBV7-3
TGTGCCAGCAGTGACTCAGGGACAGGGGGCGGCGGGGAGCTGTTTTTT,CASSDSGTGGGGELFF,TRBD1,16,-,TRBJ2-2,TRBV6-4
TGCAGCGCAGGACGGGGGAACACTGAAGCTTTCTTT,CSAGRGNTEAFF,-,12,-,TRBJ1-1,TRBV29-1
TGCGCCAGCAGCTTTGTAAAGGGAGGAACAGATACGCAGTATTTT,CASSFVKGGTDTQYF,-,15,few,TRBJ2-3,TRBV5-1
TGTGCCAGCAGGGACAGAGAAGGAGATACGCAGTATTTT,CASRDREGDTQYF,-,13,-,TRBJ2-3,TRBV2
TGTGCCAGCAGACCGGGGGGGAGCAGCCACGAGCAGTACTTC,CASRPGGSSHEQYF,TRBD2,14,-,TRBJ2-7,TRBV28
TGTGCCTGGAGCCTTCCCGGGACAGCTGGAAACACCATATATTTT,CAWSLPGTAGNTIYF,TRBD1,15,-,TRBJ1-3,TRBV30
TGCGCCAGCAGCTTGGGAGGGTCGGGCACCTACGAGCAGTACTTC,CASSLGGSGTYEQYF,-,15,once,TRBJ2-7,TRBV5-1
TGTGCCAGCAGCTTCCCCTTCGGGGATAACTATGGCTACACCTTC,CASSFPFGDNYGYTF,-,15,-,TRBJ1-2,TRBV7-3
TGCGCCAGCAGCTTGGCCGGCGGATTGAACACTGAAGCTTTCTTT,CASSLAGGLNTEAFF,-,15,-,TRBJ1-1,TRBV5-1
TGTGCCAGCAGCCAAGATACCGGGACAGACAACACCTTC,CASSQDTGTDNTF,TRBD1,13,-,TRBJ1-2,TRBV4-2
TGCAGCGTGGGAGAAGAGACCCAGTACTTC,CSVGEETQYF,-,10,-,TRBJ2-5,TRBV29-1
TGTGCCAGCAGCCAATTGGGGCAGTCGGCCGGGGAGCTGTTTTTT,CASSQLGQSAGELFF,-,15,-,TRBJ2-2,TRBV16
TGCAGCGCAGGGATAGGGGGCATCAGCCAGACCCAGTACTTC,CSAGIGGISQTQYF,TRBD1,14,-,TRBJ2-5,TRBV29-1
TGTGCCAGCAGCACAAGCGGGGGCCGCACAGATACGCAGTATTTT,CASSTSGGRTDTQYF,TRBD2,15,-,TRBJ2-3,TRBV9
TGTGCCAGCAGTGATCGGGTTGGCAATCAGCCCCAGCATTTT,CASSDRVGNQPQHF,-,14,-,TRBJ1-5,TRBV6-1
TGTGCCAGCAGTGAGTGGGGAGGTCAGCCCCAGCATTTT,CASSEWGGQPQHF,-,13,-,TRBJ1-5,TRBV2
TGTGCCAGCAGCTCTGGACAGGGGAGAGGAACCGGGGAGCTGTTTTTT,CASSSGQGRGTGELFF,TRBD1,16,-,TRBJ2-2,TRBV5-4
TGTGCCAGCAGCTCCGACAGGGGAGCCAGTTACGAGCAGTACTTC,CASSSDRGASYEQYF,TRBD1,15,-,TRBJ2-7,TRBV5-4
TGCGCCAGCAGCTTAACGGGGATAGCGAACACCGGGGAGCTGTTTTTT,CASSLTGIANTGELFF,-,16,-,TRBJ2-2,TRBV5-1
TGTGCCAGCAGCACGGACAGGGGGCGAAACTATGGCTACACCTTC,CASSTDRGRNYGYTF,TRBD1,15,-,TRBJ1-2,TRBV9
TGTGCCAGCAGCTTAAGTGGAGGTTACAATGAGCAGTTCTTC,CASSLSGGYNEQFF,-,14,-,TRBJ2-1,TRBV7-3
TGTGCCAGCAGTCCCTACTCCGTTATAACCTCTGGAAACACCATATATTTT,CASSPYSVITSGNTIYF,-,17,-,TRBJ1-3,TRBV27
TGTGCCAGCGGACTAGCGGACTACAATGAGCAGTTCTTC,CASGLADYNEQFF,TRBD2,13,-,TRBJ2-1,TRBV6-6
TGTGCCAGCAGTGAATCCCGACTATACCACCCTCAAGAGACCCAGTACTTC,CASSESRLYHPQETQYF,-,17,-,TRBJ2-5,TRBV6-1
TGTGCCAGCAGTCCAGAAGCAACTAATGAAAAACTGTTTTTT,CASSPEATNEKLFF,-,14,-,TRBJ1-4,TRBV6-1
TGCGCCAGCCGTACAGGGACCGCTAATGAAAAACTGTTTTTT,CASRTGTANEKLFF,-,14,-,TRBJ1-4,TRBV5-1
TGTGCCAGCAGCGGACCGGGACAGATTCACTATGGCTACACCTTC,CASSGPGQIHYGYTF,TRBD1,15,-,TRBJ1-2,TRBV9
TGCGCCAGCAGCAGAGACAGGGGGTTAAATGAGCAGTTCTTC,CASSRDRGLNEQFF,TRBD1,14,-,TRBJ2-1,TRBV5-1
TGTGCCAGCGCGTCCGGGGGGTTCCCCTACGAGCAGTACTTC,CASASGGFPYEQYF,TRBD2,14,-,TRBJ2-7,TRBV7-2
TGTGCCAGCAGTTCCTCCACCGGGACAGCCTCCTACGAGCAGTACTTC,CASSSSTGTASYEQYF,TRBD1,16,-,TRBJ2-7,TRBV28
TGTGCCAGCAGGGTGACCACTAGTGCCGGGGAGCTGTTTTTT,CASRVTTSAGELFF,-,14,-,TRBJ2-2,TRBV5-4
TGCGCCAGCAGCTTTGGGACTAGAGAATCCAATGAGCAGTTCTTC,CASSFGTRESNEQFF,TRBD2,15,-,TRBJ2-1,TRBV5-1
TGTGCTAGTGGTTACAGGAGTCAAGAGACCCAGTACTTC,CASGYRSQETQYF,-,13,-,TRBJ2-5,TRBV12-5
TGTGCCAGCAGTTACCGGACAGGCCGCTCCTACAATGAGCAGTTCTTC,CASSYRTGRSYNEQFF,TRBD1,16,-,TRBJ2-1,TRBV6-5
TGTGCCAGCAGTTTGGTGGCTAGCGGGAAGGTAGAGACCCAGTACTTC,CASSLVASGKVETQYF,TRBD2,16,-,TRBJ2-5,TRBV28
TGTGCCTGGGGGGGCCTAGATACGCAGTATTTT,CAWGGLDTQYF,-,11,-,TRBJ2-3,TRBV30
TGTGCCAGCGGTCGGACAGGCGCGTCTAACGAGCAGTACTTC,CASGRTGASNEQYF,TRBD1,14,-,TRBJ2-7,TRBV27
TGTGCCAGCAGTATGACTTTGAACACCGGGGAGCTGTTTTTT,CASSMTLNTGELFF,-,14,few,TRBJ2-2,TRBV6-4
TGTGCCTGTCTCCACTTGAACACTGAAGCTTTCTTT,CACLHLNTEAFF,-,12,-,TRBJ1-1,TRBV30
TGTGCCAGCAGTTTGCGGGGGTACAACCGCGATCAGCCCCAGCATTTT,CASSLRGYNRDQPQHF,-,16,few,TRBJ1-5,TRBV27
TGTGCCAGCTCACCAAGTTCCAGGGAGGGTCAGCCCCAGCATTTT,CASSPSSREGQPQHF,-,15,once,TRBJ1-5,TRBV18
TGTGCCACCAGCAAATCGAGGGACAGGGGGCTGAGCGGGAGCGGGAACGGGGAGCTGTTTTTT,CATSKSRDRGLSGSGNGELFF,TRBD1,21,-,TRBJ2-2,TRBV15
TGCGCCAGCAGTGGACCGACAGGAGAAGCTTTCTTT,CASSGPTGEAFF,-,12,-,TRBJ1-1,TRBV10-2
TGCAGCGTTCGGAGACATGGACTACCTCTAGCCAAAAACATTCAGTACTTC,CSVRRHGLPLAKNIQYF,-,17,-,TRBJ2-4,TRBV29-1
TGTGCCAGCAGTGTATCAGGGAGGACGGGCGGGGAGCTGTTTTTT,CASSVSGRTGGELFF,-,15,-,TRBJ2-2,TRBV2
TGTGCCTGGAGCGCCGGGGACTACACTGAAGCTTTCTTT,CAWSAGDYTEAFF,-,13,-,TRBJ1-1,TRBV30
TGTGCCAGCAGCGTAAGTCCGAGCGGGAGAAGCACAGATACGCAGTATTTT,CASSVSPSGRSTDTQYF,TRBD2,17,-,TRBJ2-3,TRBV9
TGTGCCAGTACTAGCGGGAGTCGGGATGAGCAGTTCTTC,CASTSGSRDEQFF,TRBD2,13,-,TRBJ2-1,TRBV6-1
TGTGCCAGTAGTCCGCTTGGGGGGGAGAATCAGCCCCAGCATTTT,CASSPLGGENQPQHF,-,15,-,TRBJ1-5,TRBV19